This TCR beta chain was identified in a study of T cells in Graves' hyperthyroidism and ophthalmopathy. Study context: Any treatment followed the collection of peripheral blood at initial diagnosis.

Authors of the study amplified TCR beta CDR3 regions from RNA transcripts. First-round RT-PCR of the TCR CDR3 relied on the HTBI primer set. TCRdb reprocessed the multiplex PCR reads via MiXCR and lists one record per CDR3 protein. The table shows more than 300,000 distinct CDR3 sequences, with roughly 15% occurring only once. Blood from later-ophthalmopathy patients was taken at first hyperthyroidism diagnosis. The sample holds many counts of this clonotype. As yet, its antigen is unknown. Findings and limits, study-wide: Most clonotypes that expanded in the thyroid above 0.001 also showed up in blood. Before onset, by a median of approximately 6.8 months, the model predicted ophthalmopathy.

This CDR3 has 16 amino acids. V was pared by 1 base and J by 0 bases, with 10 bases between. Germline V CDR1 and CDR2: SGHRS, YFSETQ. Sample: blood. This sequence originates from a woman aged 30 to 39 with Graves' hyperthyroidism that later progressed to Graves' ophthalmopathy. The rearrangement joins TRBV5-1 to TRBJ1-4, with a weak D call TRBD1 (5 bases). Here the CDR3 reads CASSLFGGSTNEKLFF. As DNA, the CDR3 is TGCGCCAGCAGCTTGTTTGGGGGATCAACTAATGAAAAACTGTTTTTT.